Listed below are T cell receptor beta chains from one sample, sequenced in a study of T-cell memory formation after mild COVID-19. TCRdb fed the 5' RACE reads into MiXCR, producing one record per CDR3 protein. The sample includes 100,000 to 150,000 distinct CDR3 sequences, about a sixth of them seen just once. Material for sequencing was PBMCs or a T cell subset sorted from them (not recorded which). The source is a man aged 18-30 years who had mild COVID-19 (a few samples of this study predate the infection). Cell type and time point are not known. Both conserved end residues are part of each CDR3. Fields, in order: D gene, clone size, J gene, V gene, CDR3 DNA, CDR3 protein. A D gene is named only where the DNA matches it firmly. Rows give clone size only sometimes, using once, few, many, or a class for an expanded clone.

D: TRBD2; size: few; J: TRBJ2-2; V: TRBV19; DNA: TGTGCCAGTACCCTCGGCGGGGGGGTATCTGGGGAGCTGTTTTTT; CDR3: CASTLGGGVSGELFF
D: -; size: -; J: TRBJ2-3; V: TRBV3-1; DNA: TGTGCCAGCAGCCAAGGAGCAGCAGGGGATACGCAGTATTTT; CDR3: CASSQGAAGDTQYF
D: TRBD2; size: -; J: TRBJ2-5; V: TRBV14; DNA: TGTGCCAGCAGCCGCGGGGGGACAGAGACCCAGTACTTC; CDR3: CASSRGGTETQYF
D: -; size: few; J: TRBJ2-2; V: TRBV11-2; DNA: TGTGCCAGCAGCTCCGGCGGGGTAATGGGTAGAAGGGCCGGGGAGCTGTTTTTT; CDR3: CASSSGGVMGRRAGELFF
D: -; size: -; J: TRBJ1-2; V: TRBV7-8; DNA: TGTGCCAGCAGTTCCCGGACTAACTATGGCTACACCTTC; CDR3: CASSSRTNYGYTF
D: TRBD2; size: -; J: TRBJ2-3; V: TRBV3-1; DNA: TGTGCCAGCAGCCAATCCAGCGGGGGAGTCACAGATACGCAGTATTTT; CDR3: CASSQSSGGVTDTQYF
D: -; size: many; J: TRBJ2-3; V: TRBV15; DNA: TGTGCCACCAGCAGGCCGGCGATGAGCACAGATACGCAGTATTTT; CDR3: CATSRPAMSTDTQYF
D: TRBD2; size: -; J: TRBJ2-1; V: TRBV4-2; DNA: TGTGCCAGCAGTCCCACTAGCGGGGGGGCCTCCTACAATGAGCAGTTCTTC; CDR3: CASSPTSGGASYNEQFF
D: -; size: -; J: TRBJ2-5; V: TRBV6-6; DNA: TGTGCCAGCAGTTACTTGGCAGAAGAGACCCAGTACTTC; CDR3: CASSYLAEETQYF
D: -; size: -; J: TRBJ2-3; V: TRBV7-9; DNA: TGTGCCAGCAGCCGAATGGGGGATACGCAGTATTTT; CDR3: CASSRMGDTQYF
D: -; size: once; J: TRBJ1-3; V: TRBV6-2/TRBV6-3; DNA: TGTGCCAGCACCCGTCCCCGCGGCTCTGGAAACACCATATATTTT; CDR3: CASTRPRGSGNTIYF
D: -; size: -; J: TRBJ2-7; V: TRBV20-1; DNA: TGCAGTGCATACAGGTCCTACGAGCAGTACTTC; CDR3: CSAYRSYEQYF
D: -; size: few; J: TRBJ2-5; V: TRBV18; DNA: TGTGCCAGCTCACCAAGGGCGGTCGAGGTCGAGACCCAGTACTTC; CDR3: CASSPRAVEVETQYF